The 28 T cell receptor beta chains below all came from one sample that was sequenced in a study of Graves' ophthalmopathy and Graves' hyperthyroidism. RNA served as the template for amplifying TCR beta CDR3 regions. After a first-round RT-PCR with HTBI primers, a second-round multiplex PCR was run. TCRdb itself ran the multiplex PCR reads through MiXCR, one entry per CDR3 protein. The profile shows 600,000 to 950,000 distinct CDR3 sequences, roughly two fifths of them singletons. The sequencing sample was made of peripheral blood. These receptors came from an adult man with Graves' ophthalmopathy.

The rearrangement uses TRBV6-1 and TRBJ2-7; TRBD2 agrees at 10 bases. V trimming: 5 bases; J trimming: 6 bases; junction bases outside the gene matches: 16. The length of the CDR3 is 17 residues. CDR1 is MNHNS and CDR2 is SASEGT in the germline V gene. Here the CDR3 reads CASSPSVEIAGGLEQYF. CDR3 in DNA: TGTGCCAGCAGTCCTTCGGTGGAAATAGCGGGAGGCCTCGAGCAGTACTTC.

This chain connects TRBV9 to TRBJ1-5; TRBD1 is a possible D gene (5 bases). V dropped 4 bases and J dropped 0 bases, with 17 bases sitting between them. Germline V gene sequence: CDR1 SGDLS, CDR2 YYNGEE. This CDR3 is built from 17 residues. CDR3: CASSQDFTGRSNQPQHF. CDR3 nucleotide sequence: TGTGCCAGCAGCCAAGACTTCACAGGTCGTAGCAATCAGCCCCAGCATTTT.

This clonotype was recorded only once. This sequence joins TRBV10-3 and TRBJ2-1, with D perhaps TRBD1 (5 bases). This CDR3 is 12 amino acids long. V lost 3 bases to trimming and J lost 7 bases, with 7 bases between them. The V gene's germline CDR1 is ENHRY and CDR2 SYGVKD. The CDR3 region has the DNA TGTGCCATCAGTGAAGGGGCGAATGAGCAGTTCTTC. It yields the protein CAISEGANEQFF.

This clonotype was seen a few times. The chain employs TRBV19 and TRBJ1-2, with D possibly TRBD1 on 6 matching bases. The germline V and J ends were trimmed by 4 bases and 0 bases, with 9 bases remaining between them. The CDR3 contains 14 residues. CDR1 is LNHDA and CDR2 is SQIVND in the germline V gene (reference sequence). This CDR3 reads CASSRDKTNYGYTF. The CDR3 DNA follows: TGTGCCAGTAGTAGGGACAAGACTAACTATGGCTACACCTTC.

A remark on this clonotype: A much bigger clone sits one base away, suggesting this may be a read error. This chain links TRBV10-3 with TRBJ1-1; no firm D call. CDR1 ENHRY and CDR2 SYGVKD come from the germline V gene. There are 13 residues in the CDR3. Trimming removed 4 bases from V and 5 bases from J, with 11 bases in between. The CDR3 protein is CAISGRVRTEAFF. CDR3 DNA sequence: TGTGCCATCAGTGGGAGGGTGAGAACTGAAGCTTTCTTT.

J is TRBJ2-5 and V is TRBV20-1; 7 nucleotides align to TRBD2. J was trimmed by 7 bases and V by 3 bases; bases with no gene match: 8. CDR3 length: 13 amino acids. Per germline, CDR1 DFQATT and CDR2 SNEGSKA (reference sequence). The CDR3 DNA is TGCAGTGCTAGTGCTAGCGGTAAAGGGACCCAGTACTTC. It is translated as CSASASGKGTQYF.

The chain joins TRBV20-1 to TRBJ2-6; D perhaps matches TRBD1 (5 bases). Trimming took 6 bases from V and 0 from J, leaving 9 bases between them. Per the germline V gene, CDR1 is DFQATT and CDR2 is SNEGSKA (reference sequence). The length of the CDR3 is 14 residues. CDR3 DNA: TGCAGTGCCACGCAGGGCTCTGGGGCCAACGTCCTGACTTTC. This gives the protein CSATQGSGANVLTF.

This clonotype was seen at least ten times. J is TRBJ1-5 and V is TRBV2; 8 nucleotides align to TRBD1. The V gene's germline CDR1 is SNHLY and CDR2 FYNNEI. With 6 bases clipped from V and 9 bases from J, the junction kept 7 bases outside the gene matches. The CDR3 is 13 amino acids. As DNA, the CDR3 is TGTGCCAGCAGCGTTGGACAGGGTGGGCCCCAGCATTTT. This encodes CASSVGQGGPQHF. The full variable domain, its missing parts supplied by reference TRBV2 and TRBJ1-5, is EPEVTQTPSHQVTQMGQEVILRCVPISNHLYFYWYRQILGQKVEFLVSFYNNEISEKSEIFDDQFSVERPDGSNFTLKIRSTKLEDSAMYFCASSVGQGGPQHFGDGTRLSIL.

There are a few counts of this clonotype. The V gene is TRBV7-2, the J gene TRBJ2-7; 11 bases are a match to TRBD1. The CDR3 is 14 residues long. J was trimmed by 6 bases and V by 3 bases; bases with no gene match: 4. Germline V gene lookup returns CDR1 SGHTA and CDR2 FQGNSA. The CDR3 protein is CASSFLGTGGEQYF. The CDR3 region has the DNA TGTGCCAGCAGCTTTCTAGGGACAGGGGGCGAGCAGTACTTC.

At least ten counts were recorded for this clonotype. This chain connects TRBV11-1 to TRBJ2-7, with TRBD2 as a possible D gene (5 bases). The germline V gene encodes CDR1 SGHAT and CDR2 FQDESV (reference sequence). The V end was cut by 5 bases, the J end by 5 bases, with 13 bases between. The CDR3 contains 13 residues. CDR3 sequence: CASSPLGGDEQYF. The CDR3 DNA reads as TGTGCCAGCAGCCCCCTAGGAGGTGACGAGCAGTACTTC.

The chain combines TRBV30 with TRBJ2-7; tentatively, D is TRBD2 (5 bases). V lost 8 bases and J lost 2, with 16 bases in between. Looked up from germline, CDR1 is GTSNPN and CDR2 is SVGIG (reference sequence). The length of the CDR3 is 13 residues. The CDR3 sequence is CASSVTGTYEQYF. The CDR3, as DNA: TGTGCCAGCAGTGTAACCGGGACCTACGAGCAGTACTTC. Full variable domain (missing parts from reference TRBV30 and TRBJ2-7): SQTIHQWPATLVQPVGSPLSLECTVEGTSNPNLYWYRQAAGRGLQLLFYSVGIGQISSEVPQNLSASRPQDRQFILSSKKLLLSDSGFYLCASSVTGTYEQYFGPGTRLTVT.

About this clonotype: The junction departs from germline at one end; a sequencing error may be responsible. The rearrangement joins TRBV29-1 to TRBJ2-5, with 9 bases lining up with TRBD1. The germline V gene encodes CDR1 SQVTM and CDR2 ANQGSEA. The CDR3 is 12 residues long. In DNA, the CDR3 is TGCAGCGTCGAAGGGACAGGGGAGACCCAGTACTTC. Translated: CSVEGTGETQYF.

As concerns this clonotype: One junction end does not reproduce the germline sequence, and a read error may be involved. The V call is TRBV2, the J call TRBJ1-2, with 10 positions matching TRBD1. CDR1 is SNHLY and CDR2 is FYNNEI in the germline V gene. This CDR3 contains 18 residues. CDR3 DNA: TGTGCCAGCAGCGAAGCCTTCGAGACAGGGGGCGGATACTATGGCTACACCTTC. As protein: CASSEAFETGGGYYGYTF.

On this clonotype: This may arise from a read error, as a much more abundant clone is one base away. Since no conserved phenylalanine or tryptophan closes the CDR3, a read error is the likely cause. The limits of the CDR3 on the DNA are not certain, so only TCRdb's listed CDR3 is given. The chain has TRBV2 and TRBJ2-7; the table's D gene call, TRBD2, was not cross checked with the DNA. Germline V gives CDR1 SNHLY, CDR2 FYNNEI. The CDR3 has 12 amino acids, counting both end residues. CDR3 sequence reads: CVSSSEARGLAA.

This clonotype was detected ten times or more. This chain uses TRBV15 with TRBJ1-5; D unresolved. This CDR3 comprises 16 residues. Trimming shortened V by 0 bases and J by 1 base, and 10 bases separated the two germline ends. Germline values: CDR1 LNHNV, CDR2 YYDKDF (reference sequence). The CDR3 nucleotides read TGTGCCACCAGCAGAGACGGGCGGAAAAGCAATCAGCCCCAGCATTTT. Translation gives CATSRDGRKSNQPQHF.

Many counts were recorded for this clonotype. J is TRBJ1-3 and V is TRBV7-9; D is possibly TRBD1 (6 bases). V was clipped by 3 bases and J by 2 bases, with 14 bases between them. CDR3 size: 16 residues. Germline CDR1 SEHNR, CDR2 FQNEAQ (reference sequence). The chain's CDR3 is CASSFKGEGTGNTIYF. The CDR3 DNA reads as TGTGCCAGCAGCTTCAAGGGGGAAGGAACTGGAAACACCATATATTTT.

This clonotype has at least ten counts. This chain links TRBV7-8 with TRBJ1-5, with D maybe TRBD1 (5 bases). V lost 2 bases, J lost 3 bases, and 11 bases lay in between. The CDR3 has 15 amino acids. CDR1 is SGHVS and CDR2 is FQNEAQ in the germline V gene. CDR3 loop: CASSLYVQVNQPQHF. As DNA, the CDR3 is TGTGCCAGCAGCTTATATGTACAGGTCAATCAGCCCCAGCATTTT. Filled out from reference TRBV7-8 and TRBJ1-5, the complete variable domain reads GAGVSQSPRYKVAKRGQDVALRCDPISGHVSLFWYQQALGQGPEFLTYFQNEAQLDKSGLPSDRFFAERPEGSVSTLKIQRTQQEDSAVYLCASSLYVQVNQPQHFGDGTRLSIL.

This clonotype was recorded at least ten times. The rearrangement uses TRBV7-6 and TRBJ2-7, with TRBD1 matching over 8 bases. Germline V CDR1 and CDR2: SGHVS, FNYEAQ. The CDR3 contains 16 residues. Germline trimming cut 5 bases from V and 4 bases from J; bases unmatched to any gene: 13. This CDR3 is CASSPRQGSTWYEQYF. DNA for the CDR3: TGTGCCAGCAGCCCCCGACAGGGGAGCACTTGGTACGAGCAGTACTTC.

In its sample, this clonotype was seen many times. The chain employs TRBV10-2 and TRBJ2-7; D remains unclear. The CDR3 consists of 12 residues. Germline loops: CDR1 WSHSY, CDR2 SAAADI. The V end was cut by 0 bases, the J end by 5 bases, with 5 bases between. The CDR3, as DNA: TGCGCCAGCAGTGAGTCTAGACACGAGCAGTACTTC. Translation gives CASSESRHEQYF.

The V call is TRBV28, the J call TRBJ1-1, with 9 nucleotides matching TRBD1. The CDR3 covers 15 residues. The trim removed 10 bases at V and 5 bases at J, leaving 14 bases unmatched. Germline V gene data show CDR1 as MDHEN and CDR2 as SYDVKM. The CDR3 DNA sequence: TGTGCCACAATTAGGAACAGGGGGCGAGGAACTGAAGCTTTCTTT. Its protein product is CATIRNRGRGTEAFF.

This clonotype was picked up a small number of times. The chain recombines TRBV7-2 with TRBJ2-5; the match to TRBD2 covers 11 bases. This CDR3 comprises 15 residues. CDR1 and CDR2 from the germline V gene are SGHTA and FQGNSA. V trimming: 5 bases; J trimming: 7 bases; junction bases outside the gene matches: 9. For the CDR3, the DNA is TGTGCCAGCAGCCACCTAGCGGGGGGCCCTACGACCCAGTACTTC. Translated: CASSHLAGGPTTQYF. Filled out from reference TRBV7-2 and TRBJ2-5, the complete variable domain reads GAGVSQSPSNKVTEKGKDVELRCDPISGHTALYWYRQSLGQGLEFLIYFQGNSAPDKSGLPSDRFSAERTGGSVSTLTIQRTQQEDSAVYLCASSHLAGGPTTQYFGPGTRLLVL.

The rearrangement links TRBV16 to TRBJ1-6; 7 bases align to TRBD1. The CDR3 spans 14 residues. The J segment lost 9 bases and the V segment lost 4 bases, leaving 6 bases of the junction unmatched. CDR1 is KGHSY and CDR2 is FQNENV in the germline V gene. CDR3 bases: TGTGCCAGCAGCCGACAGGGATATGGTTCACCCCTCCACTTT. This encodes CASSRQGYGSPLHF. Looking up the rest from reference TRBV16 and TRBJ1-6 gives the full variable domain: GEEVAQTPKHLVRGEGQKAKLYCAPIKGHSYVFWYQQVLKNEFKFLISFQNENVFDETGMPKERFSAKCLPNSPCSLEIQATKLEDSAVYFCASSRQGYGSPLHFGNGTRLTVT.

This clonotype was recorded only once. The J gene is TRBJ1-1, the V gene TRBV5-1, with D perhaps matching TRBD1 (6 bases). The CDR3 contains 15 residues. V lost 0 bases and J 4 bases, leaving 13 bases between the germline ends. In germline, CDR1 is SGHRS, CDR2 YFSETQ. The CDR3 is CASSLEGQTTTEAFF. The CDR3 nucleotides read TGCGCCAGCAGCTTGGAAGGACAGACGACCACTGAAGCTTTCTTT.

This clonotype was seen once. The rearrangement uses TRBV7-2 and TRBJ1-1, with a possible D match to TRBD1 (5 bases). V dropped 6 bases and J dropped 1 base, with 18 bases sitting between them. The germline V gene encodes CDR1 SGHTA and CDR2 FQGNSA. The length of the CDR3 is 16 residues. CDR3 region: CASSLMAGLPNTEAFF. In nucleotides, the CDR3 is TGTGCCAGCAGTTTAATGGCGGGACTGCCGAACACTGAAGCTTTCTTT.

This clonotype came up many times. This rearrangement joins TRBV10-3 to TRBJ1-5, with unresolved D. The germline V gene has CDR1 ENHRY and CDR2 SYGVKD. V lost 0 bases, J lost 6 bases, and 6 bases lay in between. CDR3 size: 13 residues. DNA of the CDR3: TGTGCCATCAGTGAGTCGACGGGTCAGCCCCAGCATTTT. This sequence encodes CAISESTGQPQHF.

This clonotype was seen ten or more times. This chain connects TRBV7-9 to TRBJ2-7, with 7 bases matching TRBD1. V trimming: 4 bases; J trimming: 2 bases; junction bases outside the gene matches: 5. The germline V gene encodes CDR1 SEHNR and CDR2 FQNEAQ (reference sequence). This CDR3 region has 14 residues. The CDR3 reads CASSSYQGAYEQYF. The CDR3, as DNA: TGTGCCAGCAGCTCTTATCAGGGGGCCTACGAGCAGTACTTC.

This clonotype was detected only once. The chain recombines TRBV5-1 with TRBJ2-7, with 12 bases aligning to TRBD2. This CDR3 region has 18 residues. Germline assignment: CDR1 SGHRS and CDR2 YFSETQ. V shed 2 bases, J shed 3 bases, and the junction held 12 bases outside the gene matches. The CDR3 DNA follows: TGCGCCAGCAGCTTAAGACTAGCGGGGGATCCCCCCAACTACGAGCAGTACTTC. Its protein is CASSLRLAGDPPNYEQYF. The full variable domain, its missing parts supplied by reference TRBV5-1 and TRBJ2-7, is KAGVTQTPRYLIKTRGQQVTLSCSPISGHRSVSWYQQTPGQGLQFLFEYFSETQRNKGNFPGRFSGRQFSNSRSEMNVSTLELGDSALYLCASSLRLAGDPPNYEQYFGPGTRLTVT.

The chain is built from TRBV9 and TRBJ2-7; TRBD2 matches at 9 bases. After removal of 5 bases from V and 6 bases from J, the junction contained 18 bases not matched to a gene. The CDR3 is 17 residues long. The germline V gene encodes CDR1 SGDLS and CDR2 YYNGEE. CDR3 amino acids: CASSDPRREGLSREQYF. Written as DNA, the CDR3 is TGTGCCAGCAGTGACCCACGGCGGGAGGGCCTTTCCCGCGAGCAGTACTTC.